The present entry profiles one T cell receptor (beta chain) with its context. Its antigen is not identified. Only in-frame clones appear in the TCRdb table, and some are missing; sequencing was by immunoSEQ multiplex PCR. Counted here are roughly 120,000 clones, approximately 92% occurring once; the ten biggest clones make up approximately 0.11%. The V end lost 7 bases, the J end lost 0 bases, and 13 bases lay between the germline ends. Per the germline V gene, CDR1 is SQVTM and CDR2 is ANQGSEA. The CDR3 has 13 amino acids. The data stem from a study of graft-versus-host responses after intestinal transplantation. Study-wide context: Transplants given to recipients were multivisceral, liver-intestinal, or isolated intestinal.

Findings and caveats of the study: Ileal or blood samples showed some GvH clones first, and such clones were also found in recipient marrow.

The receptor's source is a human donor who received an intestinal transplant. The chain uses TRBV29-1 and TRBJ2-7, with D possibly called TRBD1 or TRBD2 (6 bases each). The sample consisted of unstimulated CD4+ T cells sorted from spleen or lymph node cells, taken before intestinal transplant. The CDR3: CSAEGDFSYEQYF. The CDR3 DNA reads TGCAGCGCTGAGGGGGACTTCTCCTACGAGCAGTACTTC.